This TCR beta chain was captured by sequencing in a study of shared clonotypes between healthy human individuals. The assay was immunoSEQ multiplex PCR, and TCRdb's table has in-frame clones only and misses some. The table shows about 660,000 clones, with around 72% occurring only once. The material sequenced was memory CD4+ T cells sorted from blood. The subset was: CD45RA-negative fraction. The sequence derives from a woman aged 25 to 39 in good health.

The CDR3 bases are TGTGCCAGCAGTTTATTTTGGGCTGGCGGAGGGGGGGAGACCCAGTACTTC. Translated: CASSLFWAGGGGETQYF. The chain employs TRBV28 and TRBJ2-5; D possibly uses TRBD1 or TRBD2 (6 bases each). The CDR3 spans 17 residues. The germline V and J ends were trimmed by 1 base and 5 bases, with 20 bases remaining between them. Germline lookup yields CDR1 MDHEN and CDR2 SYDVKM.